A single TCR beta chain is shown here with its context. The antigen is unknown. Germline-derived CDR1 and CDR2 are SGHTA and FQGNSA. The V and J ends lost 1 base and 5 bases, in that order; junction bases with no gene match: 5. The CDR3 is made up of 15 amino acids. These data are taken from a study of cytomegalovirus exposure and HLA in healthy donors. Study-level points and caveats: An ancestry cluster, one associated with Asian ancestry, reportedly showed fewer N-insertions than the 666-donor mean in a later analysis. In vitro assays verified that a few CMV-associated chains recognized CMV antigens specifically. Analysis performed later showed TCR beta chains linked to HLA being more clonally expanded than equally common others.

The PCR used 60 Vbeta and 13 Jbeta primers. Only in-frame clones appear in the TCRdb table, and some are missing; sequencing was by immunoSEQ multiplex PCR. The top ten hold about 2.6% of the sample, which has 130,000 or so clones, 55% to 80% seen once. The sequenced sample consisted of PBMCs. This chain uses TRBV7-2 with TRBJ2-3; 8 nucleotides align to TRBD1. The sequence derives from a woman aged 40 to 55 in good health and CMV-seronegative. For the CDR3, the DNA is TGTGCCAGCAGCTTAGAGGGCAGGGGGCGAGATACGCAGTATTTT. Translating gives CASSLEGRGRDTQYF.